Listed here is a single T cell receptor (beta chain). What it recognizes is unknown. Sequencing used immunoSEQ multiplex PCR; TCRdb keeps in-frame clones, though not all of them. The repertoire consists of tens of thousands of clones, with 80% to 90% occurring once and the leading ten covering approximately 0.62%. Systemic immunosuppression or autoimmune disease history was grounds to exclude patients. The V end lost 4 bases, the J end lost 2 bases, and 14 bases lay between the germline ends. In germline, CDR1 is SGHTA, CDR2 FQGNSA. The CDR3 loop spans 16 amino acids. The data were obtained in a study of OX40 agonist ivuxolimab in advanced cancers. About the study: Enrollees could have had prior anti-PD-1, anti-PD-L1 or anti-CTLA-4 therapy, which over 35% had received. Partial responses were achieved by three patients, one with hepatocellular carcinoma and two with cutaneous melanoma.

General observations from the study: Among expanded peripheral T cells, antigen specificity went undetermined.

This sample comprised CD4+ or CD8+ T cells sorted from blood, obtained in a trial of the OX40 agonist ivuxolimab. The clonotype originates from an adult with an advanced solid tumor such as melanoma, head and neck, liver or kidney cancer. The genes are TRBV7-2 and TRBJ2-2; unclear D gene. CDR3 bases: TGTGCCAGCAGCTGGGGTGGGCAACCCAACACCGGGGAGCTGTTTTTT. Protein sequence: CASSWGGQPNTGELFF.